This paragraph covers one T cell receptor beta chain sequence. Antigen: not known. PCR used 60 Vbeta primers and 13 Jbeta primers. Here immunoSEQ multiplex PCR was the method, and the copy in TCRdb shows in-frame clones only, minus some. Among around 110,000 clones, approximately 66% were seen once, and the ten largest hold about 8%. These data originate in a study of cytomegalovirus exposure and HLA in healthy donors. Study-wide findings and caveats: Across donors, presence/absence analyses took sequencing depth to be roughly uniform.

Germline V gives CDR1 SGHRS, CDR2 YFSETQ. This CDR3 has 15 amino acids. J gave up 4 bases and V 4 bases, and 9 bases lay outside the gene matches. The genes are TRBV5-1 and TRBJ2-3, with 7 bases matching TRBD2. The sequence was collected from a woman in her 40s in good health and CMV-seropositive. Sequencing was performed on PBMCs. CDR3 loop: CASSPGGGAADTQYF. CDR3 bases: TGCGCCAGCAGCCCGGGGGGAGGAGCGGCAGATACGCAGTATTTT.